This T cell receptor (beta chain) was identified during a study of blood T cell repertoires in COVID-19. Study overall: Material from acute and convalescent COVID-19 was sourced from the United States, Italy and Spain. Sources were T cells, B-cell-depleted T cells, or PBMCs; the material itself was cDNA or gDNA.

Per the authors' pipeline: Counts of nucleated cells, estimated from reference gene primer amplification, were obtained. Measured with immunoSEQ multiplex PCR; TCRdb has only the in-frame clones, and not every one. The D gene and trimming were derived from the DNA, and the V and J assignments and clone size from that table. Among about 350,000 clones listed, 89% were seen once. Followed over time, Seattle patients had been enrolled while infection was active. The V gene lost 0 bases and the J gene lost 0 bases, with 7 bases spanning the gap. Germline V gene lookup returns CDR1 SGHRS and CDR2 YFSETQ. This CDR3 contains 14 residues.

The clonotype originates from a woman between 55 and 75 years old with COVID-19, enrolled during active disease. Sample: peripheral blood. V and J are TRBV5-1 and TRBJ2-7; D is perhaps TRBD1 (5 bases). CDR3 residues: CASSLGTLSYEQYF. The CDR3 coding sequence is TGCGCCAGCAGCTTGGGGACACTCTCCTACGAGCAGTACTTC.